The clone carrying this T cell receptor (beta chain) showed up just a few times. Its antigen is as yet unknown. A second about 7 to 12 cycle PCR used barcoded and J-beta primers. From each sample, at least 2.5 million paired-end reads containing CDR3 were obtained. TCRdb ran MiXCR on the 5' RACE reads and lists one entry per CDR3 protein. This sample carries around 1.5 million distinct CDR3 sequences, approximately 42% of them seen once, and the ten largest clones take roughly 7.7%. The source of the sample is a study of blood T cells in healthy people across ages. Isolating PBMCs gave at least 7 million of these cells per sample. General study findings and limits: PBMCs left unsorted prevented a conclusive naive versus antigen-experienced comparison. While age rose, TCR beta diversity per million T cells dropped in a roughly linear way.

Germline V gene lookup returns CDR1 SGHVS and CDR2 FNYEAQ. The CDR3 is made up of 15 amino acids. V was trimmed by 0 bases and J by 7 bases, leaving 10 bases between them. The sequenced sample consisted of blood. This chain uses TRBV7-6 with TRBJ1-6; D gene ambiguous. This clonotype was obtained from a woman aged 18-29 years in good health. Here the CDR3 DNA reads TGTGCCAGCAGCTTAGCGGAGATGGGGAATTCACCCCTCCACTTT. Translating gives CASSLAEMGNSPLHF.